This TCR beta chain was sequenced for a study of blood T cell repertoires in COVID-19. This table comes from immunoSEQ multiplex PCR, and its TCRdb copy is limited to in-frame clones, with some not included. The sample yields 150,000 to 200,000 clones, more than 70% seen once. This clone was recorded once. Germline V gene sequence: CDR1 MGHDK, CDR2 SYGVNS. The CDR3 has 12 residues. V was pared by 7 bases and J by 5 bases, with 10 bases between. This TCR was sampled from a man aged 35-49 years with active or convalescent COVID-19. Sequencing was done on a sample of peripheral blood. The rearrangement joins TRBV25-1 to TRBJ2-3; maybe TRBD1 (6 bases). The chain's CDR3 is CASTSQGDTQYF. The CDR3 DNA follows: TGTGCCAGCACATCACAGGGAGATACGCAGTATTTT.